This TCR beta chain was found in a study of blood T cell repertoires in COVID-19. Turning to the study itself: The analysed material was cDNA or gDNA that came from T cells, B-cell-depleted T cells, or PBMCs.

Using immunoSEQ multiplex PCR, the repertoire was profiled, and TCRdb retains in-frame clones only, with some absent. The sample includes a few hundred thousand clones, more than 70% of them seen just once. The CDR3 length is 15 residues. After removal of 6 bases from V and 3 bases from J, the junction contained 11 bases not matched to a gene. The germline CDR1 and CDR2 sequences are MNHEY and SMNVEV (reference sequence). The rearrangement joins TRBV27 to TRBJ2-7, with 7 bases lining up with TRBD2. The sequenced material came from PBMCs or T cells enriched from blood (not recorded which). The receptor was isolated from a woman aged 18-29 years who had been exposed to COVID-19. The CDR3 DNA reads TGTGCCAGCAGGTCATCCGGGACTATCTACTACGAGCAGTACTTC. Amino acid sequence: CASRSSGTIYYEQYF.